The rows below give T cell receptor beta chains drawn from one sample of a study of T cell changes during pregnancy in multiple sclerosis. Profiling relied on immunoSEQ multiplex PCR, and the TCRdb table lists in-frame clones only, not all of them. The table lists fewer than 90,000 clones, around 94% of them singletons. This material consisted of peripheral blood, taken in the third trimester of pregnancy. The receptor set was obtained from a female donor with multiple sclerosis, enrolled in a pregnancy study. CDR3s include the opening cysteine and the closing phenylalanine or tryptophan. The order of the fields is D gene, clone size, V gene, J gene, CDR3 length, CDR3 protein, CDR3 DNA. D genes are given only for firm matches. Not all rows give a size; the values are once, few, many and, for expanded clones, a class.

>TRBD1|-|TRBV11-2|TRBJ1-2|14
CASSPGTGIYGYTF
TGTGCCAGCAGCCCAGGGACAGGGATCTATGGCTACACCTTC
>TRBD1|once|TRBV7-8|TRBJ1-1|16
CASSQDRPQRNTEAFF
TGTGCCAGCAGCCAGGACAGGCCTCAGCGGAACACTGAAGCTTTCTTT
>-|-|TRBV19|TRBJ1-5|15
CASSIVGGARQPQHF
TGTGCCAGTAGTATAGTTGGGGGGGCGAGGCAGCCCCAGCATTTT
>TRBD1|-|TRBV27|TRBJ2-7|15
CASSWTGGFSYEQYF
TGTGCCAGCAGTTGGACAGGGGGCTTTTCCTACGAGCAGTACTTC
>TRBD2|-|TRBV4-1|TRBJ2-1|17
CASSQDSGTSGRNEQFF
TGCGCCAGCAGCCAAGATTCAGGGACTAGCGGGAGAAATGAGCAGTTCTTC
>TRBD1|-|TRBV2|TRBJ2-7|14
CASSPDRGDDEQYF
TGTGCCAGCAGTCCGGACAGGGGAGACGACGAGCAGTACTTC
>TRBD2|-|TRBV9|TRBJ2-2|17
CASSVEGSGSVTGELFF
TGTGCCAGCAGCGTAGAGGGTAGCGGGAGTGTTACCGGGGAGCTGTTTTTT
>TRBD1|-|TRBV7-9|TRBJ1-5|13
CASRQGSNQPQHF
TGTGCCAGCCGACAGGGGAGCAATCAGCCCCAGCATTTT
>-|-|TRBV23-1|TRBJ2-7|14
CASSQLDGAYEQYF
TGCGCCAGCAGTCAACTGGACGGGGCCTACGAGCAGTACTTC
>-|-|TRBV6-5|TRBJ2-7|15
CASSYRRGLTYEQYF
TGTGCCAGCAGTTACAGGAGGGGGCTCACCTACGAGCAGTACTTC
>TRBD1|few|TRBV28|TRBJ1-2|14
CASSPTGGLAGYTF
TGTGCCAGCAGCCCTACAGGGGGTTTGGCTGGCTACACCTTC
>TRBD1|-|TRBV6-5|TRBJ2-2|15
CASSYGTGATGELFF
TGTGCCAGCAGTTACGGGACAGGGGCCACCGGGGAGCTGTTTTTT
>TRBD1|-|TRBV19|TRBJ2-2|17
CASSIEGTGKNTGELFF
TGTGCCAGTAGTATAGAAGGGACAGGGAAGAACACCGGGGAGCTGTTTTTT
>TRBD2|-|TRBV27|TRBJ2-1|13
CASSFGLAYEQFF
TGTGCCAGCAGTTTCGGACTAGCATATGAGCAGTTCTTC